Shown below are 20 T cell receptor beta chains from a single sample sequenced in a study of cytotoxic CD8 clonotypes in ibrutinib-treated CLL. TCRdb's copy holds only in-frame clones and misses some; the assay was immunoSEQ multiplex PCR. This sample has about 10,000 clones, with about 79% found just once. Source: PBMCs, taken at disease progression, from a patient treated with ibrutinib. These receptors came from a human donor with chronic lymphocytic leukemia.

The chain links TRBV5-4 to TRBJ2-7; the D is unclear. The V end was cut by 1 base, the J end by 6 bases, with 11 bases between. CDR1 and CDR2 from the germline V gene are SGHNT and YYREEE (reference sequence). CDR3 length equals 13 residues. As DNA, the CDR3 is TGTGCCAGCAGCTTGAGTGGGGTCGGCGAGCAGTACTTC. Its protein product is CASSLSGVGEQYF.

This clone was observed a single time. At one end the junction does not follow the germline gene, possibly because of a read error. The V and J genes are TRBV30 and TRBJ1-2; D may be TRBD1 (5 bases). The V gene's germline CDR1 is GTSNPN and CDR2 SVGIG (reference sequence). CDR3 size: 10 residues. CDR3 region: CAWRRQTNYF. The CDR3 bases are TGTGCCTGGAGAAGACAGACGAATTATTTC.

This chain joins TRBV19 and TRBJ2-3; D not resolved. Trimming cost V 8 bases and J 2 bases, with 11 bases left between them. This CDR3 region has 13 residues. The germline V gene encodes CDR1 LNHDA and CDR2 SQIVND (reference sequence). The CDR3 sequence: CASWSTHTDTQYF. In DNA, the CDR3 is TGTGCCAGTTGGTCAACCCACACAGATACGCAGTATTTT.

The chain employs TRBV6-1 and TRBJ2-1; no clear D gene. Germline CDR1 reads MNHNS; CDR2 reads SASEGT. The V end lost 7 bases, the J end lost 2 bases, and 12 bases lay between the germline ends. There are 14 residues in the CDR3. In nucleotides, the CDR3 is TGTGCCAGCAAGGCTACCCTGGCCTACAATGAGCAGTTCTTC. As protein: CASKATLAYNEQFF.

This clone was observed a few times. The chain recombines TRBV2 with TRBJ2-3, with 8 bases fitting TRBD2. Germline V lookup: CDR1 SNHLY, CDR2 FYNNEI. The CDR3 sequence is 15 residues long. V gave up 6 bases and J gave up 1 base; unmatched junction bases: 6. The CDR3 here is CASRASGSGTDTQYF. The CDR3 DNA sequence: TGTGCCAGCAGGGCTAGCGGGTCGGGCACAGATACGCAGTATTTT.

The chain carries TRBV11-2 and TRBJ2-3; no firm D call. The V gene lost 1 base and the J gene lost 8 bases, with 10 bases spanning the gap. This CDR3 has 13 residues. Germline CDR1 and CDR2: SGHAT and FQNNGV. In nucleotides, the CDR3 is TGTGCCAGCAGCTTAGCCCCCGGAGCTACGCAGTATTTT. The encoded protein is CASSLAPGATQYF.

This clone was observed once. The J gene is TRBJ2-2, the V gene TRBV21-1; the tabulated D call, TRBD2, remains unverified against the DNA. TRBV21-1 is flagged as a pseudogene. The CDR3 covers 15 residues. Written as DNA, the CDR3 is TGTGCCAGCGCGCCTCCGAGGGCTAACGCCGGGGAGCTGTTTTTT. Protein product: CASAPPRANAGELFF.

The chain links TRBV29-1 to TRBJ1-1, with D possibly matching TRBD1 (6 bases). Germline-derived CDR1 and CDR2 are SQVTM and ANQGSEA. CDR3 length equals 13 residues. With 8 bases removed from V and 0 bases from J, the gap between germline ends came to 13 bases. This CDR3 is CSSRGQVNTEAFF. In nucleotides, the CDR3 is TGCAGCTCTCGGGGGCAGGTGAACACTGAAGCTTTCTTT.

The genes are TRBV2 and TRBJ2-2; TRBD1 agrees at 8 bases. Germline V gene sequence: CDR1 SNHLY, CDR2 FYNNEI. J was trimmed by 10 bases and V by 4 bases; bases with no gene match: 5. This CDR3 region has 13 residues. Here the CDR3 DNA reads TGTGCCAGCAGTGTGGACAGGGTCCCGGAGCTGTTTTTT. This gives the protein CASSVDRVPELFF.

The genes are TRBV11-2 and TRBJ1-2; perhaps TRBD1 as D (6 bases). Looked up from germline, CDR1 is SGHAT and CDR2 is FQNNGV. V lost 5 bases and J 7 bases, leaving 17 bases between the germline ends. The CDR3 loop spans 14 amino acids. CDR3 in DNA: TGTGCCAGCAGCGGAGGTCCAGGGGATTCTGGCTACACCTTC. It codes for CASSGGPGDSGYTF.

This chain connects TRBV6-6 to TRBJ2-7; the match to TRBD2 covers 8 bases. The CDR3 contains 16 residues. The germline CDR1 and CDR2 sequences are MNHNY and SVGAGI (reference sequence). Germline trimming cut 8 bases from V and 1 base from J; bases unmatched to any gene: 13. The CDR3 sequence: CASGGVSGRESYEQYF. In DNA, the CDR3 is TGTGCCAGCGGAGGGGTATCCGGGAGGGAGTCCTACGAGCAGTACTTC.

The chain links TRBV5-4 to TRBJ2-3, with D perhaps TRBD1 (6 bases). Germline values: CDR1 SGHNT, CDR2 YYREEE (reference sequence). This CDR3 is built from 18 residues. Trimming took off 0 bases at V and 0 bases at J, with 17 bases between the two ends. The CDR3 DNA is TGTGCCAGCAGCTTGGGATCAACAGGGTTCCTTAGCACAGATACGCAGTATTTT. This translates into CASSLGSTGFLSTDTQYF.

The table lists this clone with a few counts. The CDR3 spells CASSLRLRPTGGGYEQYF. CDR3 bases: TGTGCCAGCAGTTTAAGATTGCGACCGACAGGGGGTGGCTACGAGCAGTACTTC. The chain joins TRBV28 to TRBJ2-7; 9 nucleotides align to TRBD1. The CDR3 has 18 residues. Germline CDR1 and CDR2: MDHEN and SYDVKM. The V gene end was trimmed by 2 bases and the J gene end by 3 bases; junction bases not matched to a gene: 14.

This clone was observed a single time. This chain uses TRBV19 with TRBJ1-3; possible D gene TRBD1, 6 bases. In germline, CDR1 is LNHDA, CDR2 SQIVND (reference sequence). This CDR3 has 16 amino acids. V dropped 5 bases and J dropped 0 bases, with 14 bases sitting between them. DNA for the CDR3: TGTGCCAGTAGTCCCCAGGGGCCGTACTCTGGAAACACCATATATTTT. This codes for CASSPQGPYSGNTIYF.

This clone was counted only a few times. The chain carries TRBV2 and TRBJ2-2; 8 positions match TRBD2. Germline CDR1 SNHLY, CDR2 FYNNEI. The CDR3 runs 16 residues. V was pared by 4 bases and J by 8 bases, with 12 bases of the junction left unmatched. The CDR3 is CASSGRTSHQAGELFF. CDR3 in DNA: TGTGCCAGCAGTGGTCGGACTAGCCATCAGGCGGGGGAGCTGTTTTTT.

This clone was counted a few times. The rearrangement joins TRBV28 to TRBJ2-3; D may be TRBD2 (6 bases). Looked up from germline, CDR1 is MDHEN and CDR2 is SYDVKM. The V and J ends lost 3 bases and 6 bases respectively, with 19 bases between them. The CDR3 consists of 16 residues. CDR3 nucleotide sequence: TGTGCCAGCAGTTTCTCGGCTAGCGCACCCGCGGATACGCAGTATTTT. Translation: CASSFSASAPADTQYF.

This rearrangement joins TRBV5-1 to TRBJ2-5; D is uncertain. Germline CDR1 SGHRS, CDR2 YFSETQ. The CDR3 is made up of 14 amino acids. V lost 2 bases and J lost 0, with 8 bases in between. This CDR3 reads CASSFSSNQETQYF. CDR3 in DNA: TGCGCCAGCAGCTTCTCGTCCAACCAAGAGACCCAGTACTTC.

The V and J genes are TRBV5-1 and TRBJ2-5; maybe TRBD1 (6 bases). Germline lookup yields CDR1 SGHRS and CDR2 YFSETQ. This CDR3 comprises 15 residues. V gave up 3 bases and J gave up 0 bases, with 12 bases separating them. The CDR3 spells CASSSPDRHQETQYF. Here the CDR3 DNA reads TGCGCCAGCAGCTCACCCGACAGGCACCAAGAGACCCAGTACTTC.

The chain carries TRBV27 and TRBJ1-4, with a tentative D call TRBD1 (6 bases). The CDR3 has 17 amino acids. CDR1 and CDR2 (germline): MNHEY, SMNVEV (reference sequence). V lost 5 bases, J lost 7 bases, and 23 bases lay in between. CDR3 sequence reads: CASSPRGTGMGGEKLFF. CDR3 coding DNA: TGTGCCAGCAGTCCACGAGGTACAGGGATGGGCGGTGAAAAACTGTTTTTT. Looking up the rest from reference TRBV27 and TRBJ1-4 gives the full variable domain: EAQVTQNPRYLITVTGKKLTVTCSQNMNHEYMSWYRQDPGLGLRQIYYSMNVEVTDKGDVPEGYKVSRKEKRNFPLILESPSPNQTSLYFCASSPRGTGMGGEKLFFGSGTQLSVL.

Details on this clone: This sample also contains other DNA sequences that code for the same CDR3. The genes are TRBV7-9 and TRBJ2-5; D might be TRBD2 (6 bases). The CDR3 covers 15 residues. V lost 3 bases to trimming and J lost 3 bases, with 14 bases between them. Germline V gene sequence: CDR1 SEHNR, CDR2 FQNEAQ (reference sequence). CDR3 DNA sequence: TGTGCCAGCAGCTTCCCGACGTCGGGGGAAGAGACCCAGTACTTC. As protein: CASSFPTSGEETQYF.